Listed here is a single T cell receptor (beta chain). Its antigen is still unknown. Base qualities are not provided; no much larger clone lies one nucleotide away. This record comes from a study of siplizumab effects on memory and regulatory T cells (dated by TCRdb to about 2019). Study-wide context: The study looked at the effect of siplizumab, an anti-CD2 antibody, on alloreactive T-cell subsets in allogeneic mixed lymphocyte reactions made from human PBMCs.

Receptors were amplified or captured by the immunoSEQ multiplex PCR assay. Roughly 9.8 x 10^4 TCR templates per sample were assayed on the deep sequencing platform. Genomic DNA extracted from sorted T cells was the material used for TCRbeta CDR3 sequencing. The original pipeline was this. The R programming language was used for the clonal analysis of the TCRbeta CDR3 data. Alloreactive CD4+ and CD8+ clones were defined by comparing unstimulated samples with post-reaction CFSE-low samples. Regulatory or non-regulatory origin was assigned to alloreactive CD4+ clones by matching of sequences to sorted unstimulated Treg and non-Treg repertoires. Held by TCRdb, this immuneACCESS table contains in-frame sequences only and omits some clones. Under half of the omission traces to an unresolved V gene where checked; the cause of the rest is unknown. The DNA was the basis for D and trimming; V, J and clone size are from that table. The sample table records some 64,000 clones; 70% to 80% of these occur just once. The ten biggest clones cover less than 0.55% of the sample.

General study outcomes and caveats: The cumulative frequency of alloreactive sequences that could be traced back to unstimulated CD4+ memory T cells was significantly reduced by siplizumab. About 75-97% of proliferating CD4+ or CD8+ clones could not be given a naive or memory phenotype. In reactions with siplizumab, an average of about 69% of mappable alloreactive CD4+ clones were Treg-derived, compared with approximately 29% in control reactions. Unstimulated naive T cells appeared to be more diverse than memory T cells, and naive cells seemed to make a substantial contribution to the alloresponse. Whether proliferating Tregs from siplizumab cultures actually had suppressive function was not functionally confirmed. Sequences below about 10^-5 frequency were poorly captured, so only a minor fraction of alloreactive clones could be mapped to unstimulated subsets.

Unstimulated CD4+ memory cells were also sequenced in three donor pairs, together with CD4+ naive, CD8+ TEMRA, CD8+ naive and CD8+ effector memory subsets. Sorted unstimulated T cells and proliferating T cells recovered from mixed lymphocyte reactions underwent TCRbeta CDR3 sequencing. Fresh whole blood from some eleven HLA-typed healthy donors was used to isolate PBMCs. From a lookup of the germline V gene, CDR1 and CDR2 are SGHVS and FQNEAQ. Trimming takes 5 bases off V and 7 bases off J; junction bases not matched to a gene: 9. The CDR3, from cysteine to phenylalanine, totals 17 residues. Only the CDR3 DNA stays, 51 bases, in frame from base 1.

The receptor comes from a human donor in good health. Sequenced: memory CD4+ T cells sorted from blood. The cell subset or site label here, explained by the study, means: unstimulated CD4+ memory T cells. Recombination joined TRBV7-8 with TRBJ2-2, with 14 middle bases fitting TRBD2. The sequenced DNA is TGTGCCAGCAGCGCGACTAGCGGGAGGGCCGTCGGCGGGGAGCTGTTTTTT. The resulting protein is CASSATSGRAVGGELFF.